This T cell receptor (beta chain) came from a study of blood T cells in healthy people across ages. Together with a sample-barcoded 5' primer, a J-beta primer mix was included in a second PCR lasting roughly 6 to 12 cycles. A template-switch adaptor with 12 random nucleotides tagged each cDNA molecule. In TCRdb, the 5' RACE reads were re-called with MiXCR into one record per CDR3 protein. In the table there are approximately 1,700,000 distinct CDR3 sequences, roughly 43% of which are singletons. This TCR was sampled from a human donor in good health. Sequencing input: blood.

The CDR3, as DNA: TGTGCCAGCAGCTTACAGGGATGCTACGAGCAGTACTTC. Its translation is CASSLQGCYEQYF. The chain has TRBV7-6 and TRBJ2-7, with D maybe TRBD1 (5 bases). CDR1 is SGHVS, CDR2 FNYEAQ, per germline. This CDR3 is built from 13 residues. V was shortened by 2 bases and J by 3 bases, with 8 bases between the two germline ends. The variable domain in full, with the rest retrieved from reference TRBV7-6 and TRBJ2-7, is GAGVSQSPRYKVTKRGQDVALRCDPISGHVSLYWYRQALGQGPEFLTYFNYEAQQDKSGLPNDRFSAERPEGSISTLTIQRTEQRDSAMYRCASSLQGCYEQYFGPGTRLTVT.